A single sample is the source of the 25 T cell receptor beta chains below, sequenced in a study of Tregs in tolerant kidney transplant recipients. Antigens of these TCRs are unknown. This table comes from immunoSEQ multiplex PCR, and its TCRdb copy is limited to in-frame clones, with some not included. The sample has about 44,000 clones, about 95% seen once; the top ten hold 0.37%. Sequenced sample: Tregs from blood cultured with allogeneic cells. All receptors derive from a human donor in good health.

The V gene is TRBV5-1, the J gene TRBJ2-1; no firm D call. The CDR3 has 14 amino acids. CDR1 is SGHRS, CDR2 YFSETQ, per germline. The V and J ends lost 0 bases and 5 bases respectively, with 9 bases between them. In DNA, the CDR3 is TGCGCCAGCAGCTTGGGGGCCGAGCACAATGAGCAGTTCTTC. It is translated as CASSLGAEHNEQFF.

This clone was detected only once. The chain combines TRBV5-1 with TRBJ2-1; D is uncertain. The germline V gene has CDR1 SGHRS and CDR2 YFSETQ. This CDR3 region has 15 residues. Trimming left V 6 bases short and J 0 bases short, with 13 bases between. The CDR3 DNA is TGCGCCAGCACGGTTTCATTAGCCTCCTACAATGAGCAGTTCTTC. Residues: CASTVSLASYNEQFF.

The rearrangement links TRBV5-5 to TRBJ2-5; either TRBD1 or TRBD2 may fit D (6 bases each). The CDR3 is made up of 15 amino acids. CDR1 and CDR2 from the germline V gene are SGHKS and YYEKEE (reference sequence). The germline V and J ends were trimmed by 4 bases and 4 bases, with 17 bases remaining between them. The CDR3 sequence is CASSTIPGAVETQYF. The CDR3 nucleotides are TGTGCCAGCAGCACCATCCCGGGGGCCGTAGAGACCCAGTACTTC.

This clone was counted once. The V gene is TRBV11-2, the J gene TRBJ2-7; 13 bases align to TRBD2. Germline CDR1 SGHAT, CDR2 FQNNGV. CDR3 length: 15 residues. Losses at the gene ends were 4 bases for V and 0 bases for J; bases not matched to a gene: 0. CDR3 sequence reads: CASSWTSGSSYEQYF. The CDR3 DNA reads as TGTGCCAGCAGCTGGACTAGCGGGAGCTCCTACGAGCAGTACTTC.

This chain connects TRBV5-1 to TRBJ2-5, with D unresolved. The DNA end favors TRBJ2-7, so the J call may be wrong. Germline-derived CDR1 and CDR2 are SGHRS and YFSETQ. This CDR3 spans 14 amino acids. The CDR3 region is CASSLVSSLYEQYF. Written as DNA, the CDR3 is TGCGCCAGCAGCTTGGTAAGCTCGCTTTACGAGCAGTACTTC.

The V call is TRBV7-9, the J call TRBJ1-2; possible D gene TRBD1, 5 bases. The CDR3 extends over 15 amino acids. Germline lookup yields CDR1 SEHNR and CDR2 FQNEAQ (reference sequence). With 1 base removed from V and 2 bases from J, the gap between germline ends came to 11 bases. This chain's CDR3 is CASSLGTPRNYGYTF. DNA for the CDR3: TGTGCCAGCAGCTTAGGGACACCAAGAAACTATGGCTACACCTTC.

The J gene is TRBJ2-1, the V gene TRBV13; unclear D gene. Trimming cost V 6 bases and J 3 bases, with 9 bases left between them. CDR1 is PRHDT and CDR2 is FYEKMQ in the germline V gene (reference sequence). The CDR3 extends over 13 amino acids. The DNA of the CDR3 is TGTGCCAGCAGGCACTACCTCTACAATGAGCAGTTCTTC. It is translated as CASRHYLYNEQFF.

V and J are TRBV7-2 and TRBJ1-5; D may be TRBD1 (6 bases). Trimming stripped 3 bases from V and 3 bases from J, with 12 bases between. The CDR3 contains 15 residues. Germline lookup yields CDR1 SGHTA and CDR2 FQGNSA. The CDR3 bases are TGTGCCAGCAGCTTCCAGGGGTCTATCAATCAGCCCCAGCATTTT. Protein sequence: CASSFQGSINQPQHF.

V gene TRBV18 combines with J gene TRBJ1-5, with 8 bases lining up with TRBD1. This CDR3 has 13 amino acids. V lost 8 bases, J lost 6 bases, and 6 bases stayed unmatched. Germline-derived CDR1 and CDR2 are KGHSH and LQKENI. CDR3 nucleotide sequence: TGTGCCAGCCGACAGGGGAACGGTCAGCCCCAGCATTTT. Protein product: CASRQGNGQPQHF.

The chain couples TRBV7-9 to TRBJ2-6; TRBD2 is a possible D gene (6 bases). Germline lookup yields CDR1 SEHNR and CDR2 FQNEAQ (reference sequence). V lost 8 bases, J lost 4 bases, and 21 bases lay in between. The length of the CDR3 is 17 residues. This chain's CDR3 is CASARRRGAQGANVLTF. Written as DNA, the CDR3 is TGTGCCAGCGCCCGACGGCGGGGAGCTCAAGGGGCCAACGTCCTGACTTTC.

V and J are TRBV27 and TRBJ2-2, with D possibly matching TRBD1 (6 bases). The length of the CDR3 is 15 residues. Between the trimmed V and J ends, which lost 3 bases and 7 bases, there was a span of 15 bases. From germline, CDR1 is MNHEY and CDR2 SMNVEV (reference sequence). CDR3 nucleotide sequence: TGTGCCAGCAGTTTGGGAACAGGGAATAACGGGGAGCTGTTTTTT. Protein: CASSLGTGNNGELFF.

The rearrangement uses TRBV5-1 and TRBJ1-6, with D uncertain. The V end was cut by 3 bases, the J end by 10 bases, with 17 bases between. CDR1 and CDR2 (germline): SGHRS, YFSETQ. This CDR3 comprises 15 residues. CDR3 protein: CASSSAGGVVSPLHF. CDR3 DNA sequence: TGCGCCAGCAGCTCCGCGGGCGGGGTGGTCTCACCCCTCCACTTT.

The rearrangement links TRBV15 to TRBJ2-7; 14 bases agree with TRBD2. CDR3 size: 16 residues. V lost 1 base and J lost 3; bases outside the gene matches: 2. Germline V gene data show CDR1 as LNHNV and CDR2 as YYDKDF (reference sequence). Here the CDR3 reads CATSRGLAGGNYEQYF. The CDR3 nucleotides are TGTGCCACCAGCAGAGGACTAGCGGGAGGGAACTACGAGCAGTACTTC.

V and J are TRBV4-2 and TRBJ2-4; maybe TRBD1 (5 bases). V was shortened by 4 bases and J by 3 bases, with 16 bases between the two germline ends. Germline V gene data show CDR1 as LGHNA and CDR2 as YNFKEQ. The CDR3 contains 16 residues. DNA of the CDR3: TGTGCCAGCAGCCCCCTTGGGGCAGCTAACAAAAACATTCAGTACTTC. This sequence encodes CASSPLGAANKNIQYF.

The genes are TRBV27 and TRBJ1-5, with D maybe TRBD1 (6 bases). The germline V gene has CDR1 MNHEY and CDR2 SMNVEV (reference sequence). CDR3 size: 15 residues. The ends were cut back, 1 base at V and 4 bases at J, with 11 bases in the middle. The CDR3 bases are TGTGCCAGCAGTTTATATCGGGGGGCGAATCAGCCCCAGCATTTT. Its translation is CASSLYRGANQPQHF.

This clone was picked up one time. The CDR3 loop is CASSYSDYSFTDTQYF. The CDR3, as DNA: TGTGCCAGCAGTTACTCCGACTACTCCTTCACAGATACGCAGTATTTT. This chain connects TRBV6-5 to TRBJ2-3; D might be TRBD2 (5 bases). V was pared by 0 bases and J by 2 bases, with 12 bases between. This CDR3 region has 16 residues. Germline CDR1 and CDR2: MNHEY and SVGAGI.

The genes are TRBV5-6 and TRBJ2-7; 7 bases align to TRBD1. V shed 2 bases and J 4 bases; nucleotides not matched to a gene: 9. The CDR3 sequence is 15 residues long. The germline V gene has CDR1 SGHDT and CDR2 YYEEEE. In DNA form, the CDR3 reads TGTGCCAGCAGCTTCGGTCCAGGGGGAAGGTACGAGCAGTACTTC. Translation: CASSFGPGGRYEQYF.

The rearrangement uses TRBV6-1 and TRBJ2-1; D call uncertain. The V gene lost 5 bases and the J gene lost 8 bases, with 4 bases spanning the gap. The CDR3 length is 10 residues. Germline values: CDR1 MNHNS, CDR2 SASEGT. Here the CDR3 DNA reads TGTGCCAGCAGTCATCATGAGCAGTTCTTC. Protein sequence: CASSHHEQFF.

The chain is built from TRBV4-2 and TRBJ2-3, with 7 bases fitting TRBD2. The V segment lost 1 base and the J segment 2 bases; nucleotides outside the gene matches: 6. Germline CDR1 is LGHNA and CDR2 is YNFKEQ. The CDR3 is 16 residues long. CDR3 in amino acids: CASSQGLAWATDTQYF. In nucleotides, the CDR3 is TGTGCCAGCAGCCAAGGACTAGCTTGGGCCACAGATACGCAGTATTTT.

This chain joins TRBV5-4 and TRBJ2-7; D unclear. This CDR3 contains 13 residues. Deletions cut 2 bases from V and 2 bases from J, with 8 bases between. Per germline, CDR1 SGHNT and CDR2 YYREEE (reference sequence). The DNA for the CDR3 is TGTGCCAGCAGCTTCGACCGAGCCTACGAGCAGTACTTC. This encodes CASSFDRAYEQYF.

The chain has TRBV6-5 and TRBJ1-4, with D perhaps TRBD1 (6 bases). The germline V gene has CDR1 MNHEY and CDR2 SVGAGI. This CDR3 contains 15 residues. V was cut by 0 bases and J by 4 bases, with 9 bases left in between. The DNA for the CDR3 is TGTGCCAGCAGTTACTCCGGACAGTTTAATGAAAAACTGTTTTTT. As protein: CASSYSGQFNEKLFF.

This chain uses TRBV4-2 with TRBJ2-3, with TRBD2 matching 11 bases. This CDR3 contains 17 residues. Trimming cost V 5 bases and J 5 bases; bases outside gene matches: 12. Per the germline V gene, CDR1 is LGHNA and CDR2 is YNFKEQ. CDR3 nucleotides: TGTGCCAGCAGCGAGACAGGTAGCGGGGGGGCCGGAGATACGCAGTATTTT. As protein: CASSETGSGGAGDTQYF.

This chain joins TRBV5-1 and TRBJ2-3; 11 bases line up with TRBD2. The J segment lost 1 base and the V segment lost 0 bases, leaving 4 bases of the junction unmatched. The CDR3 spans 17 residues. Looked up from germline, CDR1 is SGHRS and CDR2 is YFSETQ. The CDR3 region is CASSLELAGGGTDTQYF. The CDR3 DNA sequence: TGCGCCAGCAGCTTGGAGCTAGCGGGGGGAGGCACAGATACGCAGTATTTT.

J is TRBJ1-1 and V is TRBV7-9; TRBD1 might be the D (5 bases). V was shortened by 1 base and J by 5 bases, with 11 bases between the two germline ends. CDR3 length: 14 residues. CDR1 is SEHNR, CDR2 FQNEAQ, per germline (reference sequence). CDR3 coding DNA: TGTGCCAGCAGCTTAGTAGGGGTCCTGACTGAAGCTTTCTTT. It translates to CASSLVGVLTEAFF. Using reference TRBV7-9 and TRBJ1-1 for the parts outside the CDR3, the full variable domain is DTGVSQNPRHKITKRGQNVTFRCDPISEHNRLYWYRQTLGQGPEFLTYFQNEAQLEKSRLLSDRFSAERPKGSFSTLEIQRTEQGDSAMYLCASSLVGVLTEAFFGQGTRLTVV.

CDR3 protein: CASSDWRARLRHTQYF. In DNA, the CDR3 is TGTGCCAGCAGTGATTGGCGGGCCCGATTGCGGCATACGCAGTATTTT. The chain uses TRBV6-1 and TRBJ2-3; the D gene is possibly TRBD2 (5 bases). The CDR3 is 16 residues long. V was cut by 3 bases and J by 7 bases, with 20 bases left in between. CDR1 MNHNS and CDR2 SASEGT come from the germline V gene.